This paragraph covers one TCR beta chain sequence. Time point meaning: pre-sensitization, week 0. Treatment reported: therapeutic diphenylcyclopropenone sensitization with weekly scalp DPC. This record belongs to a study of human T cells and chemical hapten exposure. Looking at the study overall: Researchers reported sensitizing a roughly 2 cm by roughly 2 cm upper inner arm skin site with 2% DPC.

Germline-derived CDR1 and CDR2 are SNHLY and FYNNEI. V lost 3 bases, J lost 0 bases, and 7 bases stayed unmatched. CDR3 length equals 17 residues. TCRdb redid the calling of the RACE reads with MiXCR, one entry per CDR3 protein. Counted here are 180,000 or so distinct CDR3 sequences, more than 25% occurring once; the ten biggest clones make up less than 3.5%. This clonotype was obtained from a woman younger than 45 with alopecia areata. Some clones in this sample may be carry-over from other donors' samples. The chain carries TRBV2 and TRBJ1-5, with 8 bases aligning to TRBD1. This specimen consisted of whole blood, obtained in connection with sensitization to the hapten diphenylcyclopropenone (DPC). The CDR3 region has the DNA TGTGCCAGCAGTGATGACAGGGGTCTCCCTAGCAATCAGCCCCAGCATTTT. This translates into CASSDDRGLPSNQPQHF.